Below, 14 T cell receptor beta chains from the same sample are listed, as sequenced in a study of T-cell reconstitution after alpha-beta-depleted transplantation in children. Preparation of the TCRbeta library was carried out with unique molecular identifiers. TCRdb re-derived calls from the PCR reads in MiXCR, one entry per CDR3 protein. The table lists about 230,000 distinct CDR3 sequences, 8% to 10% of them singletons, with 5% to 7% in the top ten. The specimen was PBMCs from the stem cell graft donor, collected from the stem cell graft. Receptors were obtained from a human donor who donated a stem cell graft to a child with acute lymphoblastic leukemia.

The chain is built from TRBV12-3 or TRBV12-4 and TRBJ2-5, with TRBD1 matching over 7 bases. The CDR3 extends over 13 amino acids. The V gene end was trimmed by 1 base and the J gene end by 7 bases; junction bases not matched to a gene: 3. In DNA form, the CDR3 reads TGTGCCAGCAGTTTAGACAGGGGTGGGACCCAGTACTTC. It is translated as CASSLDRGGTQYF.

This chain connects TRBV15 to TRBJ2-5; no clear D. V lost 5 bases and J lost 5, with 12 bases in between. In germline, CDR1 is LNHNV, CDR2 YYDKDF (reference sequence). The length of the CDR3 is 13 residues. This CDR3 reads CATSPRPRETQYF. CDR3 DNA: TGTGCCACCAGCCCACGACCTCGGGAGACCCAGTACTTC.

This clonotype was seen more than once but under ten times. This chain joins TRBV18 and TRBJ2-4; possible D gene TRBD1, 6 bases. The CDR3 extends over 15 amino acids. The germline V and J ends were trimmed by 3 bases and 2 bases, with 11 bases remaining between them. The germline V gene encodes CDR1 KGHSH and CDR2 LQKENI. The DNA for the CDR3 is TGTGCCAGCTCACCGGGGCAGGGGTCCAAAAACATTCAGTACTTC. This sequence encodes CASSPGQGSKNIQYF.

The V gene is TRBV5-4, the J gene TRBJ1-2; D is possibly TRBD1 (5 bases). V lost 3 bases, J lost 12 bases, and 12 bases lay in between. Per the germline V gene, CDR1 is SGHNT and CDR2 is YYREEE (reference sequence). The CDR3 runs to 11 residues. The CDR3 DNA is TGTGCCAGCAGCTACGGGGACTTCCACACCTTC. Amino acid sequence: CASSYGDFHTF.

This clonotype has ten or more counts. The V call is TRBV6-1, the J call TRBJ2-1; 11 bases are shared with TRBD1. CDR1 is MNHNS, CDR2 SASEGT, per germline. This CDR3 comprises 13 residues. Trimming at V came to 6 bases and at J to 6 bases, leaving 1 base not matched to a gene. The CDR3 nucleotides read TGTGCCAGCAGGGGGACAGGGGGCAATGAGCAGTTCTTC. Protein sequence: CASRGTGGNEQFF.

The chain employs TRBV29-1 and TRBJ2-7; the D gene could be TRBD1 or TRBD2 (5 bases each). Trimming took off 7 bases at V and 0 bases at J, with 16 bases between the two ends. The CDR3 sequence is 14 residues long. The V gene's germline CDR1 is SQVTM and CDR2 ANQGSEA. This chain's CDR3 is CSAWDGGHSYEQYF. The CDR3 DNA reads TGCAGCGCCTGGGACGGAGGACACTCCTACGAGCAGTACTTC.

The V gene is TRBV5-1, the J gene TRBJ2-1; D is unresolved. Trimming shortened V by 3 bases and J by 0 bases, and 10 bases separated the two germline ends. This CDR3 has 15 amino acids. The germline V gene has CDR1 SGHRS and CDR2 YFSETQ. CDR3 in DNA: TGCGCCAGCAGCTCACAACAGTACTCCTACAATGAGCAGTTCTTC. Amino acid sequence: CASSSQQYSYNEQFF.

This clonotype showed up just a few times. The genes are TRBV5-5 and TRBJ2-1; D is perhaps TRBD1 or TRBD2 (6 bases each). The CDR3 runs to 14 residues. The germline V gene has CDR1 SGHKS and CDR2 YYEKEE (reference sequence). With 6 bases removed from V and 3 bases from J, the gap between germline ends came to 13 bases. The CDR3 sequence: CASTGGADYNEQFF. For the CDR3, the DNA is TGTGCCAGCACCGGGGGCGCCGACTACAATGAGCAGTTCTTC.

The chain links TRBV6-1 to TRBJ1-6; unclear D gene. Trimming removed 8 bases from V and 6 bases from J, with 11 bases in between. Germline CDR1 is MNHNS and CDR2 is SASEGT. This CDR3 spans 13 amino acids. This CDR3 reads CASAGFVNSPLHF. The CDR3 DNA follows: TGTGCCAGCGCAGGATTTGTTAATTCACCCCTCCACTTT.

V and J are TRBV18 and TRBJ2-3, with 8 bases matching TRBD1. The germline V gene has CDR1 KGHSH and CDR2 LQKENI. The CDR3 is made up of 15 amino acids. With V trimmed by 5 bases and J by 4 bases, 8 bases remained unmatched. The CDR3 region has the DNA TGTGCCAGCTCAGCGCGGACAGGGTCCTCAGATACGCAGTATTTT. Translated: CASSARTGSSDTQYF.

This clonotype was recorded a few times. The chain links TRBV7-9 to TRBJ1-1; D might be TRBD1 (6 bases). V dropped 0 bases and J dropped 6 bases, with 11 bases sitting between them. This CDR3 has 14 residues. The germline V gene encodes CDR1 SEHNR and CDR2 FQNEAQ (reference sequence). The CDR3 sequence: CASSLAGRGAEAFF. For the CDR3, the DNA is TGTGCCAGCAGCTTAGCAGGAAGGGGGGCTGAAGCTTTCTTT.

V and J are TRBV5-1 and TRBJ2-7; TRBD2 aligns across 7 bases. The CDR3 spans 14 residues. The junction had 5 bases not matched to a gene; V was cut back by 2 bases and J by 3 bases. CDR1 and CDR2 (germline): SGHRS, YFSETQ. The CDR3 nucleotides are TGCGCCAGCAGCTTAAGAGCGGGGCACTACGAGCAGTACTTC. Translating gives CASSLRAGHYEQYF. Based on the CDR3 plus reference TRBV5-1 and TRBJ2-7, the full variable domain is KAGVTQTPRYLIKTRGQQVTLSCSPISGHRSVSWYQQTPGQGLQFLFEYFSETQRNKGNFPGRFSGRQFSNSRSEMNVSTLELGDSALYLCASSLRAGHYEQYFGPGTRLTVT.

This clonotype was detected a few times. The CDR3 DNA reads TGCAGTGCTACTGGGGGTTCGAGTGAAAAACTGTTTTTT. It yields the protein CSATGGSSEKLFF. The J gene is TRBJ1-4, the V gene TRBV20-1; possible D gene TRBD1, 5 bases. In germline, CDR1 is DFQATT, CDR2 SNEGSKA (reference sequence). The V gene lost 4 bases and the J gene lost 7 bases, with 13 bases spanning the gap. The CDR3 extends over 13 amino acids.

V usage is TRBV3-1 and J usage is TRBJ2-7; no reliable D call. Germline V gives CDR1 LGHDT, CDR2 YNNKEL (reference sequence). V was pared by 0 bases and J by 0 bases, with 6 bases between. The CDR3 consists of 14 residues. The CDR3 DNA sequence: TGTGCCAGCAGCCAAGAGGTGGCCTCCTACGAGCAGTACTTC. Its translation is CASSQEVASYEQYF.